A selection of T cell receptor beta chains follows, all from one sample in a study of Tregs in tolerant kidney transplant recipients. Clones were sequenced by immunoSEQ multiplex PCR, and TCRdb holds only the in-frame ones, with some missing. The sample shows 200,000 to 300,000 clones, 65% to 85% of them seen only once. Sample: CD4+ T cells from blood. These receptors were collected from a human donor in good health. Each CDR3 is given with its conserved first and last residue. A D gene is named only where the DNA matches it firmly. Where a row states a size, it is once, few, many or the class of an expanded clone; other rows omit it.

abundance | j_gene | d_gene | v_gene | CDR3nt | CDR3aa
NA | TRBJ2-7 | TRBD1 | TRBV11-2 | TGTGCCAGCAGTCCATTCGGGACAGGGGGGAACGAGCAGTACTTC | CASSPFGTGGNEQYF
NA | TRBJ1-2 | TRBD1 | TRBV6-1 | TGTGCCAGCACTATTACCGGGACAGGGGACTATGGCTACACCTTC | CASTITGTGDYGYTF
few | TRBJ1-3 | NA | TRBV11-3 | TGTGCCAGCAGCTGGGGGGGAAACACCATATATTTT | CASSWGGNTIYF
few | TRBJ2-2 | TRBD1 | TRBV5-1 | TGCGCCAGCAGCTTGGTCAGGGGGTTGAACACCGGGGAGCTGTTTTTT | CASSLVRGLNTGELFF
NA | TRBJ2-2 | TRBD2 | TRBV5-1 | TGCGCCAGCAGCCCCGGCCCCGGGAGGGCCGTCACCGGGGAGCTGTTTTTT | CASSPGPGRAVTGELFF
NA | TRBJ1-3 | NA | TRBV18 | TGTGCCAGCTCACCTAGTGTCTCGGCCAGGAGTGGAAACACCATATATTTT | CASSPSVSARSGNTIYF
NA | TRBJ1-5 | TRBD1 | TRBV27 | TGTGCCAGCAGTCCCGACAGGGCCCAGCCCCAGCATTTT | CASSPDRAQPQHF
NA | TRBJ2-4 | NA | TRBV7-8 | TGTGCCAGCAGTCCCCCGGACGGCTCCAAAAACATTCAGTACTTC | CASSPPDGSKNIQYF
NA | TRBJ1-4 | NA | TRBV19 | TGTGCCAGTAGCCTCCGGGATTTCAATGAAAAACTGTTTTTT | CASSLRDFNEKLFF
NA | TRBJ1-2 | TRBD1 | TRBV9 | TGTGCCAGCAGCGCAGGGACAGGGGATGACTATGGCTACACCTTC | CASSAGTGDDYGYTF
NA | TRBJ2-3 | NA | TRBV6-5 | TGTGCCAGCAGGCTCATAGATACGCAGTATTTT | CASRLIDTQYF
NA | TRBJ2-5 | TRBD2 | TRBV5-1 | TGCGCCAGCAGCTCTCTAGCGGGGGTAGAGACCCAGTACTTC | CASSSLAGVETQYF
NA | TRBJ2-5 | TRBD2 | TRBV18 | TGTGCCAGCTCACCCCAGAGGGCTAGCGGACAAGAGACCCAGTACTTC | CASSPQRASGQETQYF
NA | TRBJ1-6 | NA | TRBV25-1 | TGTGCCAGCACTAGAGGATCGTCGGATTCACCCCTCCACTTT | CASTRGSSDSPLHF
NA | TRBJ1-1 | NA | TRBV20-1 | TGCAGTGCTGCCCCGGGACCCGTCGCTTTCTTT | CSAAPGPVAFF
NA | TRBJ2-7 | TRBD1 | TRBV6-1 | TGTGCCAGCAGTTATAACAGGGGACCCTACGAGCAGTACTTC | CASSYNRGPYEQYF
NA | TRBJ2-7 | NA | TRBV4-1 | TGCGCCAGCAGTCGCCTGGGTCAGAACTACGAGCAGTACTTC | CASSRLGQNYEQYF
NA | TRBJ2-4 | NA | TRBV29-1 | TGCAGCGTTGTCGACCGGGGCCTACGGGGAGCCAAAAACATTCAGTACTTC | CSVVDRGLRGAKNIQYF
NA | TRBJ1-1 | NA | TRBV2 | TGTGCCAGCAAGAGGACCGCGAACACTGAAGCTTTCTTT | CASKRTANTEAFF
once | TRBJ2-7 | NA | TRBV7-8 | TGTGCCAGCAGCTTAGGGGTTCGGCAGTACTTC | CASSLGVRQYF
NA | TRBJ2-5 | NA | TRBV19 | TGTGCCAGTAGTATAGGTAGGGGCCGGGAGACCCAGTACTTC | CASSIGRGRETQYF
once | TRBJ1-2 | NA | TRBV20-1 | TGCACCCCAAGGGAAGGCTACACCTTC | CTPREGYTF
NA | TRBJ1-2 | NA | TRBV2 | TGTGCCAGCAGTGTAGGCCGTACTAACTATGGCTACACCTTC | CASSVGRTNYGYTF
NA | TRBJ1-1 | NA | TRBV9 | TGTGCCAGCAGCCCCTCGGGGAGACTGAACACTGAAGCTTTCTTT | CASSPSGRLNTEAFF
NA | TRBJ1-5 | NA | TRBV5-1 | TGCGCCAGCAGCTTGCTTGGACACTTCAATCAGCCCCAGCATTTT | CASSLLGHFNQPQHF
NA | TRBJ2-1 | TRBD2 | TRBV7-9 | TGTGCCAGCAGCTTGGGACTAGCGATAAATGAGCAGTTCTTC | CASSLGLAINEQFF
NA | TRBJ1-5 | NA | TRBV9 | TGTGCCAGCAGCCGGGACAATCATCAGCCCCAGCATTTT | CASSRDNHQPQHF
NA | TRBJ1-2 | NA | TRBV6-6 | TGTGCCAGCAGCCCACAAGGGTCCTATGGCTACACCTTC | CASSPQGSYGYTF
NA | TRBJ2-3 | TRBD2 | TRBV29-1 | TGCAGCGTTGAGCCGGGGGGTGAAGATACGCAGTATTTT | CSVEPGGEDTQYF
NA | TRBJ2-6 | NA | TRBV5-1 | TGCGCCAGCAGCTTGCCCCGACAGCTGGGGGCCAACGTCCTGACTTTC | CASSLPRQLGANVLTF
NA | TRBJ2-7 | TRBD2 | TRBV9 | TGTGCCAGCAGCGTTAGCGGGAACTACGAGCAGTACTTC | CASSVSGNYEQYF
NA | TRBJ2-1 | NA | TRBV9 | TGTGCCAGCAGCGTAGGGACGGGAGCCGAAAATGAGCAGTTCTTC | CASSVGTGAENEQFF
NA | TRBJ2-1 | TRBD2 | TRBV11-2 | TGTGCCAGCAGCTATACGACTAGCGGGAGGCGGGGGGTCTTC | CASSYTTSGRRGVF
few | TRBJ1-2 | TRBD1 | TRBV6-1 | TGTGCCAGCAGTGGGGGACCGGGACAGGGCGACTATGGCTACACCTTC | CASSGGPGQGDYGYTF
NA | TRBJ2-5 | NA | TRBV5-4 | TGTGCCAGCAGCGAATGGTCAGTAGAGACCCAGTACTTC | CASSEWSVETQYF
NA | TRBJ1-1 | TRBD1 | TRBV4-1 | TGCGCCAGCAGCCAAGATCGGGACAGGGATAAAGCTTTCTTT | CASSQDRDRDKAFF
NA | TRBJ2-2 | TRBD2 | TRBV6-1 | TGTGCCAGCAGGGCTAGCGGGACGAACACCGGGGAGCTGTTTTTT | CASRASGTNTGELFF
NA | TRBJ2-5 | TRBD2 | TRBV12-5 | TGTGCTAGTGGTGCAGACACTAGCGGCCCCCAAGAGACCCAGTACTTC | CASGADTSGPQETQYF
NA | TRBJ1-1 | NA | TRBV11-3 | TGTGCCAGCAGCCCAGGAGGGTACAGGGCCAACACTGAAGCTTTCTTT | CASSPGGYRANTEAFF
NA | TRBJ2-7 | NA | TRBV6-1 | TGTGCCAGCAGTGAACACTACGAGCAGTACTTC | CASSEHYEQYF
NA | TRBJ2-1 | NA | TRBV4-2 | TGTGCCAGCAGCCAACGGTACAGGACGAACAATGAGCAGTTCTTC | CASSQRYRTNNEQFF
NA | TRBJ2-3 | TRBD2 | TRBV29-1 | TGCAGCGTTGCGGGGGGGGCGATTGGTACAGATACGCAGTATTTT | CSVAGGAIGTDTQYF
NA | TRBJ1-1 | NA | TRBV18 | TGTGCCAGCTCACCACGGCAGATACAAGGGGAGGGCACTGAAGCTTTCTTT | CASSPRQIQGEGTEAFF
NA | TRBJ2-7 | NA | TRBV5-1 | TGCGCCAGCAGCTCCGCCGCAGGGGCCTACGAGCAGTACTTC | CASSSAAGAYEQYF
NA | TRBJ1-3 | TRBD1 | TRBV30 | TGTGCCTGGAGTGACCGGACAGGGACTGGAAACACCATATATTTT | CAWSDRTGTGNTIYF
NA | TRBJ2-3 | NA | TRBV7-3 | TGTGCCAGCAGCATAACCAGGGTGTCTGGCACAGATACGCAGTATTTT | CASSITRVSGTDTQYF
NA | TRBJ2-3 | NA | TRBV9 | TGTGCCAGCAGCGTACGATCAGTAACTAGCACAGATACGCAGTATTTT | CASSVRSVTSTDTQYF
NA | TRBJ1-1 | NA | TRBV10-3 | TGTGCCATCGGGGCTGAGACTGAAGCTTTCTTT | CAIGAETEAFF
NA | TRBJ2-7 | NA | TRBV19 | TGTGCCAGTAGTGCTCAGGTGCCGGGGGCCTCCTACGAGCAGTACTTC | CASSAQVPGASYEQYF
NA | TRBJ1-1 | NA | TRBV5-6 | TGTGCCAGCAGCTTGGTTTGGCAGACTGAAGCTTTCTTT | CASSLVWQTEAFF
NA | TRBJ1-4 | NA | TRBV6-5 | TGTGCCAGCAGTTACTCAGGCGCAACTAATGAAAAACTGTTTTTT | CASSYSGATNEKLFF
NA | TRBJ1-6 | TRBD1 | TRBV5-1 | TGCGCCAGCAGCTTTCGTACCGGGACAGGGAATAATTCACCCCTCCACTTT | CASSFRTGTGNNSPLHF
once | TRBJ1-5 | NA | TRBV7-9 | TGTGCCAGCAGCTTTGGTGGCAATCAGCCCCAGCATTTT | CASSFGGNQPQHF
once | TRBJ1-2 | NA | TRBV6-5 | TGTGCCAGCAGTTACGAGCAGGGTGTATATGGCTACACCTTC | CASSYEQGVYGYTF
NA | TRBJ2-7 | NA | TRBV18 | TGTGCCAGCTCACCTTTAGACCGCGGGGCCGAGCAGTACTTC | CASSPLDRGAEQYF
NA | TRBJ1-1 | NA | TRBV6-1 | TGTGCCAGCAGATCAGGAGTAAAGAACACTGAAGCTTTCTTT | CASRSGVKNTEAFF